Listed below are T cell receptor beta chains from one sample, sequenced in a study of blood T cell repertoires in COVID-19. Assay used: immunoSEQ multiplex PCR; TCRdb lists only in-frame clones, some missing. This sample has 53,000 or so clones, with around 86% found just once. The sample taken for sequencing was peripheral blood. These receptors were obtained from an older man with acute or convalescent COVID-19. Each CDR3 is given with its conserved first and last residue. A D gene is named only where the DNA matches it firmly. Not every row has a clone size; where given, it reads once, few, many or a size class.

clone size,J gene,V gene,D gene,CDR3 protein,CDR3 DNA
NA,TRBJ2-1,TRBV5-1,NA,CASSLEGGVNEQFF,TGCGCCAGCAGCTTGGAAGGGGGGGTCAATGAGCAGTTCTTC
NA,TRBJ2-5,TRBV7-3,NA,CASSPGSGTQYF,TGTGCCAGCAGCCCAGGCAGTGGGACCCAGTACTTC
few,TRBJ1-1,TRBV6-6,NA,CASSPGFRAQNTEAFF,TGTGCCAGCAGCCCAGGATTCAGGGCGCAGAACACTGAAGCTTTCTTT
NA,TRBJ1-5,TRBV20-1,NA,CSASAGRDQPQHF,TGCAGTGCCAGTGCAGGGCGAGATCAGCCCCAGCATTTT
NA,TRBJ1-1,TRBV14,NA,CASSQSRGWGTEAFF,TGTGCCAGCAGCCAATCCCGGGGGTGGGGCACTGAAGCTTTCTTT
NA,TRBJ1-3,TRBV18,TRBD1,CASSPGQGAISSGNTIYF,TGTGCCAGCTCACCCGGTCAGGGGGCCATTAGCTCTGGAAACACCATATATTTT
NA,TRBJ1-1,TRBV9,NA,CASSVDPGRRGWDTEAFF,TGTGCCAGCAGCGTAGATCCCGGGAGGAGGGGGTGGGACACTGAAGCTTTCTTT
NA,TRBJ1-1,TRBV5-8,TRBD1,CASSLGQGPAEAFF,TGTGCCAGCAGCTTGGGACAGGGGCCAGCTGAAGCTTTCTTT
NA,TRBJ2-3,TRBV4-2,NA,CASSQGDTDTQYF,TGTGCCAGCAGCCAGGGAGACACAGATACGCAGTATTTT
NA,TRBJ2-3,TRBV6-6,NA,CASSQPGVNTQYF,TGTGCCAGCAGTCAACCAGGGGTTAATACGCAGTATTTT
few,TRBJ1-1,TRBV2,TRBD1,CASLRQGGFTEAFF,TGTGCCAGCTTGAGACAGGGGGGATTCACTGAAGCTTTCTTT
NA,TRBJ2-7,TRBV5-1,NA,CASSLVGGDEQYF,TGCGCCAGCAGCTTGGTCGGGGGAGATGAGCAGTACTTC
once,TRBJ1-5,TRBV27,NA,CASAQGVLQPQHF,TGTGCCAGCGCCCAAGGAGTACTGCAGCCCCAGCATTTT
NA,TRBJ2-1,TRBV2,NA,CASSKGEFYNEQFF,TGTGCCAGCAGTAAGGGGGAATTTTACAATGAGCAGTTCTTC
NA,TRBJ2-2,TRBV7-6,TRBD1,CASSLAGTGQTGELFF,TGTGCCAGCAGCTTAGCGGGGACAGGACAAACCGGGGAGCTGTTTTTT
NA,TRBJ2-3,TRBV3-1/TRBV3-2,NA,CASSQPFRQGGGDTQYF,TGTGCCAGCAGCCAACCCTTTCGGCAGGGAGGGGGAGATACGCAGTATTTT
once,TRBJ1-2,TRBV6-5,NA,CASSYVAGNNYGYTF,TGTGCCAGCAGTTACGTGGCAGGGAATAACTATGGCTACACCTTC
NA,TRBJ1-2,TRBV19,TRBD1,CASSPKTGWGRDYGYTF,TGTGCCAGTAGTCCCAAGACAGGGTGGGGACGTGATTATGGCTACACCTTC
NA,TRBJ2-5,TRBV9,NA,CASSVDLGGGLQETQYF,TGTGCCAGCAGCGTAGATCTAGGGGGGGGACTCCAAGAGACCCAGTACTTC
NA,TRBJ2-7,TRBV11-3,TRBD2,CASNPGGGGLAGTYEQYF,TGTGCCAGCAACCCGGGGGGAGGGGGACTAGCGGGGACATACGAGCAGTACTTC
NA,TRBJ2-2,TRBV6-6,NA,CASSRSGTNTGELFF,TGTGCCAGCAGTAGATCCGGGACGAACACCGGGGAGCTGTTTTTT
NA,TRBJ2-3,TRBV3-1/TRBV3-2,TRBD2,CASSQDLSGGARDTQYF,TGTGCCAGCAGCCAAGATTTGAGCGGGGGGGCAAGAGATACGCAGTATTTT
NA,TRBJ1-3,TRBV30,NA,CAWSITGNTIYF,TGTGCCTGGAGTATCACTGGAAACACCATATATTTT
NA,TRBJ2-1,TRBV5-4,TRBD2,CASSPGLAGGYYNEQFF,TGTGCCAGCAGCCCGGGACTAGCGGGGGGCTATTACAATGAGCAGTTCTTC
NA,TRBJ2-7,TRBV7-8,NA,CASSPREGRGNYEQYF,TGTGCCAGCAGCCCCAGAGAGGGCAGGGGAAACTACGAGCAGTACTTC
NA,TRBJ2-7,TRBV7-3,NA,CASSLNAGLSYYEQYF,TGTGCCAGCAGCTTAAATGCTGGACTGTCTTACTACGAGCAGTACTTC
few,TRBJ1-6,TRBV6-2/TRBV6-3,NA,CASSIQGSNSPLHF,TGTGCCAGCAGTATACAGGGCTCCAATTCACCCCTCCACTTT
once,TRBJ2-7,TRBV6-5,TRBD1,CASRPADRGPVEQYF,TGTGCCAGCAGGCCCGCCGACAGGGGGCCGGTGGAGCAGTACTTC
NA,TRBJ2-3,TRBV7-9,TRBD2,CASSSPPGLAGGRADTQYF,TGTGCCAGCAGCTCTCCGCCGGGACTAGCGGGGGGGCGGGCAGATACGCAGTATTTT
once,TRBJ2-2,TRBV3-1/TRBV3-2,NA,CASRKSGGVTGELFF,TGTGCCAGCAGAAAGAGCGGCGGGGTTACCGGGGAGCTGTTTTTT
few,TRBJ1-6,TRBV6-5,TRBD1,CASSSPGGGDSPLHF,TGTGCCAGCAGTTCCCCTGGAGGGGGCGATTCACCCCTCCACTTT
few,TRBJ1-6,TRBV2,TRBD1,CASSYGQAGSPLHF,TGTGCCAGCAGTTACGGACAGGCTGGATCACCCCTCCACTTT
NA,TRBJ2-7,TRBV19,NA,CASSIEVRVGEQYF,TGTGCCAGTAGTATAGAGGTCAGGGTAGGCGAGCAGTACTTC
NA,TRBJ2-7,TRBV10-1,TRBD2,CATSTSGYYEQYF,TGCGCCACCTCGACTAGCGGGTACTACGAGCAGTACTTC
NA,TRBJ1-1,TRBV5-8,TRBD1,CASSSYRGVLNTEAFF,TGTGCCAGCAGCTCGTACAGGGGGGTGTTGAACACTGAAGCTTTCTTT
NA,TRBJ1-5,TRBV5-6,NA,CASSLKGVGRGQPQHF,TGTGCCAGCAGCTTGAAAGGTGTGGGAAGGGGTCAGCCCCAGCATTTT
NA,TRBJ2-1,TRBV3-1/TRBV3-2,TRBD2,CASSQPASGGLNEQFF,TGTGCCAGCAGCCAGCCGGCTAGCGGGGGCCTTAATGAGCAGTTCTTC
NA,TRBJ2-1,TRBV5-6,TRBD2,CASSLGAGGPNNEQFF,TGTGCCAGCAGCTTGGGTGCGGGGGGGCCCAACAATGAGCAGTTCTTC
once,TRBJ2-3,TRBV7-6,TRBD1,CASSGSRRQGSTDTQYF,TGTGCCAGCAGCGGATCCCGGCGACAGGGATCCACAGATACGCAGTATTTT
NA,TRBJ1-1,TRBV28,NA,CASSPLMANTEAFF,TGTGCCAGCAGCCCCCTGATGGCGAACACTGAAGCTTTCTTT
NA,TRBJ1-1,TRBV23-1,NA,CASSPSGKYIRAFF,TGCGCCAGCAGTCCCTCGGGGAAGTATATTCGTGCTTTCTTT
NA,TRBJ1-4,TRBV9,NA,CASSPSPFATNEKLFF,TGTGCCAGCAGCCCGTCTCCCTTTGCAACTAATGAAAAACTGTTTTTT
NA,TRBJ2-7,TRBV30,TRBD2,CAYGLAGGGLRRQYF,TGTGCCTACGGACTAGCGGGGGGTGGTCTACGGCGGCAGTACTTC
NA,TRBJ2-3,TRBV5-1,TRBD2,CASSLAPLAGGYTDTQYF,TGCGCCAGCAGCTTGGCGCCTCTAGCGGGGGGATACACAGATACGCAGTATTTT
NA,TRBJ1-2,TRBV5-1,NA,CASSFVPFSQTADYGYTF,TGCGCCAGCAGCTTTGTTCCTTTTTCTCAAACTGCTGACTATGGCTACACCTTC
few,TRBJ1-1,TRBV3-1/TRBV3-2,NA,CAASGNSNTEAFF,TGTGCCGCGTCCGGGAATTCAAACACTGAAGCTTTCTTT
few,TRBJ2-7,TRBV11-2,NA,CASGQERVWQPKYYEQYF,TGTGCCAGCGGACAAGAACGAGTTTGGCAGCCAAAATATTACGAGCAGTACTTC
NA,TRBJ2-1,TRBV7-2,NA,CASSPTRGSRNEQFF,TGTGCCAGCAGCCCAACCCGGGGGAGTAGGAATGAGCAGTTCTTC
NA,TRBJ2-7,TRBV5-6,TRBD1,CASSLGQGAYEQYF,TGTGCCAGCAGCTTAGGACAGGGAGCCTACGAGCAGTACTTC
NA,TRBJ1-1,TRBV15,TRBD1,CATSRGAGQGNTEAFF,TGTGCCACCAGCAGAGGGGCGGGACAGGGGAACACTGAAGCTTTCTTT
NA,TRBJ1-2,TRBV9,NA,CASSVGGYGYTF,TGTGCCAGCAGCGTAGGAGGGTATGGCTACACCTTC
NA,TRBJ2-1,TRBV4-1,TRBD1,CASSQRGDRGNEQFF,TGCGCCAGCAGCCAAAGGGGGGACAGGGGCAATGAGCAGTTCTTC
once,TRBJ2-2,TRBV9,TRBD1,CASSVDGTGLTGELFF,TGTGCCAGCAGCGTAGATGGGACAGGCCTCACCGGGGAGCTGTTTTTT
NA,TRBJ1-2,TRBV27,TRBD1,CASRSQGEYGYTF,TGTGCCAGCAGATCCCAGGGGGAATATGGCTACACCTTC
NA,TRBJ1-2,TRBV6-5,TRBD1,CASRTTGGDGYTF,TGTGCCAGCAGGACTACAGGGGGCGATGGCTACACCTTC
NA,TRBJ2-4,TRBV6-5,TRBD1,CASSSHDRASRYF,TGTGCCAGCAGCTCACACGACAGGGCCTCTAGGTACTTC
NA,TRBJ2-7,TRBV19,TRBD1,CASSPGTGVPYEQYF,TGTGCCAGTAGTCCTGGGACAGGGGTTCCCTACGAGCAGTACTTC
NA,TRBJ1-1,TRBV2,TRBD1,CASTQGVKNTEAFF,TGTGCCAGCACCCAGGGGGTTAAAAATACTGAAGCTTTCTTT
NA,TRBJ2-7,TRBV3-1/TRBV3-2,NA,CASSQIESRPLYEQYF,TGTGCCAGCAGCCAAATAGAGTCCCGCCCCCTCTACGAGCAGTACTTC
NA,TRBJ2-3,TRBV11-1,NA,CASSLDGVRTDTQYF,TGTGCCAGCAGCTTGGACGGGGTAAGGACAGATACGCAGTATTTT